The clone carrying this T cell receptor beta chain was observed many times. Its antigen is not identified. These data are taken from a study of neurological immune-mediated disorders. The unsorted libraries had their origin in 2 million PBMCs stored at -80 C. Over 190 million TCR-beta sequences from 15-18 subjects came from every sequencing run. TCRdb used MiXCR to reprocess the 5' RACE reads, holding one entry per CDR3 protein. Among under 70,000 distinct CDR3 sequences, 5.2% were seen once, and the ten largest hold roughly 2.8%. Study findings and constraints: When the repertoires were grouped phylogenetically, those of 18 of the 34 multiple sclerosis patients came together in a single cluster of related CDR3 sequences, which points to a possible repertoire-level signature. CDR3 amino acid sequences found in expanded clones were never shared across subjects, suggesting private repertoires in all groups.

The CDR3 has 13 amino acids. From germline, CDR1 is SQVTM and CDR2 ANQGSEA. Losses at the gene ends were 3 bases for V and 5 bases for J; bases not matched to a gene: 5. Material for sequencing was PBMCs. This receptor was taken from a woman in her twenties or thirties with multiple sclerosis. The chain is built from TRBV29-1 and TRBJ1-1; 8 nucleotides agree with TRBD1. The CDR3 nucleotides read TGCAGCGTTGATTTGAACAGGGGGACTGAAGCTTTCTTT. This sequence encodes CSVDLNRGTEAFF.